One T cell receptor beta chain is described in this entry. Its antigen remains unidentified. No base quality values were provided; no much bigger clone lies one nucleotide off. The cohort was made up of 500 to 850 healthy bone marrow donors. Cohort members were all nominally healthy when sampled, although unrecorded immune exposures were likely present. The donor was CMV seropositive and belonged to the group of more than 250 seropositive cohort members. A peripheral blood sample was provided by each donor, and peripheral blood mononuclear cells were used for TCR beta sequencing. The Qiagen DNeasy Blood Extraction Kit was used to extract genomic DNA from the blood cell samples. This specimen comes from a study of cytomegalovirus exposure and HLA in healthy donors (dated by TCRdb to the late 2010s). About the full investigation: An earlier analysis of approximately 640 of the donors reported about 250 Gb of sequence data and 117 million unique TCR beta sequences from some 180 million T cells. An early release that covered 500 to 800 HLA-typed donors contained about 300 gigabases of sequencing data and roughly 84 million unique TCR sequences. Among the roughly 370 genotyped donors, around 81% belonged to the genetic ancestry cluster associated with self-reported Caucasian donors. The aim of the study was to test whether cataloging public T cell receptors could identify signatures of past pathogen exposure. The study profiled the T cell repertoires of approximately 700 subjects by immunosequencing and related them to cytomegalovirus serostatus. Along with the approximately 700-subject first cohort, a separate validation cohort of over a hundred different subjects was used. To predict cytomegalovirus infection status, the study combined high-throughput TCR immunosequencing, statistical association of individual TCRs with disease status, and machine learning. In a later analysis, previously published TCR beta repertoires from several hundred donors were re-analyzed and high-resolution HLA genotyping was added so that TCR occurrence patterns could be studied. In the later analysis, no new phenotypic data were used to find candidate immune exposures; instead, reliance was placed on TCR beta sequences and their occurrence across donors. An earlier analysis of several hundred of the donors applied high-throughput TCR beta sequencing to assess whether each TCR beta V gene segment acted as functional or pseudogenic. Alongside the repertoire data, information on donor age, sex, ethnicity and CMV serostatus was compiled. Genome-wide SNP genotypes for about three fifths of the 666 donors were used in a later genetic analysis, which treated that subset as a discovery cohort. All discovery cohort repertoires had been generated using a single sequencing platform. Both class I and class II loci were covered by HLA typing, at four-digit resolution. The number of typed donors differed by locus: 629-630 for A, B, C, DRB1 and DQB1; 522 for DQA1; fewer than 610 for DPA1; and roughly 470 for DPB1. Roughly 5 DR-DQ haplotypes were handled as single units for association and clustering, since linkage in the cohort was strong. Across about 370 genotyped donors of the cohort, an average of about 240,000 unique TCR beta nucleotide sequences per donor were sequenced, and around 20% of those sequences were non-productive.

Library generation was performed with the immunoSEQ multiplex PCR assay. A mixture of 60 forward primers for TCR Vbeta segments and 13 reverse primers for TCR Jbeta segments was used in the multiplex PCR. The CDR3 region of rearranged TCR beta genes was amplified from genomic DNA with a multiplex PCR assay. On the Illumina HiSeq System, the amplified TCR beta libraries were sequenced as 87-base-pair reads. The study's processing was this. Across the roughly 670 repertoires, a later analysis counted around 80 million unique TCR beta chains, some 11 million of which were shared by at least two donors. Raw reads were error-corrected and collapsed into unique sequences by a nearest-neighbor algorithm in which closely related sequences were merged to remove PCR and sequencing errors. Alignment of CDR3 sequences to IMGT reference sequences was used to assign V, D and J gene segments. For a sequence to be retained, a match of at least six nucleotides was required to both a V gene segment and a J gene segment. A rearrangement was called productive if the CDR3 had no stop codons and remained in frame with V and J, and every other rearrangement was called non-productive. CDR3 was defined according to IMGT convention as the region running from the second conserved V-encoded cysteine to the conserved J-encoded phenylalanine. Sequences without an unambiguous match to a single V gene segment were excluded from the earlier analysis of 500 to 700 of the donors. In an earlier analysis of 587 of the donors, V segments were called functional above 56.7% productive rearrangements and were called segregating when the between-donor standard deviation exceeded 5%. A statistical classification framework was built to diagnose cytomegalovirus status from the catalog of TCR beta chain sequences. A later analysis assigned V and J genes by comparing TCR nucleotide sequences with IMGT/GENE-DB human TR gene sequences. The TCRdist pipeline was used in a later analysis to assign CDR3 sequences and most-parsimonious VDJ recombination scenarios. A later analysis defined each TCR beta chain by its CDR3 amino acid sequence plus V-gene family, and excluded reads lacking a unique V-gene family. A later analysis removed several hundred highly shared, low-generation-probability nucleotide sequences to deal with suspected cross-contamination and a sequencing artifact. For each public chain, a later analysis derived a clonal expansion index from normalized ranks of inferred template counts within each repertoire. Generation probabilities in a later analysis came from a VDJ recombination model fitted to out-of-frame rearrangements, and those results were checked against IGoR. A later analysis scored TCR-TCR, TCR-HLA and TCR-CMV co-occurrence with hypergeometric tests, applying a repertoire-size bias correction to TCR pairs. In a later analysis, false discovery rates were estimated by permuting HLA or CMV assignments 20 times. In a later analysis, co-occurring TCRs were grouped using DBSCAN, with TCRdist sequence similarity added in when clustering inside HLA-allele-positive subsets. For co-occurrence clustering, repertoires with fewer than 30,000 or more than 120,000 public chains were excluded, along with 4 to 6 repertoires with anomalous nucleotide sharing. Imported from immuneACCESS, the table was reduced by TCRdb to in-frame sequences with V and J called. These copies leave out some clones; in studies compared against another copy, an unresolved V gene accounts for under half, and the cause of the remainder is not known. The V and J calls and clone size come from that table; D and trimming were worked out from the DNA. Counted in this sample were approximately 90,000 clones; roughly 85% of them appeared once. The ten largest clones add up to around 7.4% of the sample.

Summary of the overall study and its limitations: Presence/absence analyses assumed roughly uniform sequencing depth across donors, an assumption that may not hold. A cluster of highly shared sequence variants was judged likely to represent a technical artifact of the sequencing pipeline. For the cohort, immune exposure information was limited to CMV serostatus. Only TCR beta chains were sequenced in this cohort, and the absence of alpha or paired-chain data limited detectable features. Broadly in line with IMGT annotations, most TCR beta V segments showed up in productive rearrangements about 87% or about 30% of the time in an earlier analysis of 450 to 750 of the donors. According to the authors, the approach could potentially be generalized to other disease states and immunological phenotypes. Because HLA typing was unavailable for some donors at each locus, only the typed subset was used in association tests. The study listed around 160 TCR beta chains as associated with cytomegalovirus. According to a later analysis, TCR association rates differed among HLA loci, with DRB1 alleles showing the most associated TCRs and HLA-C alleles showing the fewest. While some public TCRs were present in many individuals, most TCR sequences turned up only very rarely across donors. An association between a missense DCLRE1C variant and V-gene and J-gene trimming of TCR beta chains was found in a later genetic analysis and replicated in an independent cohort. Correlated functional status among segregating V segments might be attributable to linkage disequilibrium, but an unknown experimental factor could not be ruled out. When HLA alleles, especially DR and DQ, strongly co-occurred, attributing TCR associations to individual alleles was difficult. A later genetic analysis reported fewer N-insertions in productive TCRs among donors in an Asian-associated ancestry cluster than the approximately 670-donor mean. In a later analysis, HLA-associated TCR beta chains showed more clonal expansion and lower generation probabilities than non-associated chains that were equally common. A later analysis reported that several top co-occurrence clusters appeared linked to parvovirus B19, influenza, CMV and Epstein-Barr virus. Because counts were too low, roughly 17 rarely observed V segments, including chromosome 9 orphons, were left out of the earlier analysis of some 600 of the donors. Specific HLA alleles were associated with 16,951 TCR beta sequences at a false discovery rate of 0.05 in a later analysis. Most CMV-associated TCR beta chains appeared to be HLA-restricted in a later analysis, and the HLA associations seemed to be driven largely by CMV exposure. A few of the identified cytomegalovirus-associated TCR beta chains were confirmed in vitro to be specific for cytomegalovirus antigens. The classifier was reported to diagnose cytomegalovirus status with high specificity and sensitivity in both the original and validation cohorts. A further reported finding was that TCR beta sequences accurately predicted the HLA-A and HLA-B alleles for most subjects in the first cohort.

The source is a man in his forties or fifties in good health and CMV-seropositive. Material for sequencing was PBMCs.

CDR3 loop: CASSHRDRGMNEQYF. In nucleotides, the sequence is TGTGCCAGCAGCCACCGGGACAGGGGGATGAACGAGCAGTACTTC. This sequence uses TRBV7-9 and TRBJ2-7; 11 central nucleotides agree with TRBD1. Spanning cysteine to phenylalanine, the CDR3 consists of 15 amino acids. The kept DNA is CDR3 alone, 45 bases in frame from the first base. CDR1 and CDR2 are drawn from the germline V gene (reference sequence): SEHNR, FQNEAQ. From V the trimming removes 5 bases and from J it removes 5 bases, while the gene matches leave 8 bases of the junction unaccounted for.